This T cell receptor beta chain is drawn from a study of identical twins. Overall study findings and caveats: The study found weaker excess twin sharing in beta out-of-frame sequences. Twin pairs' shared out-of-frame alpha sequences were enriched in low generation probability.

The CDR3 is made up of 14 amino acids. Germline V gene data show CDR1 as MDHEN and CDR2 as SYDVKM. V was clipped by 5 bases and J by 4 bases, with 12 bases between them. In regard to this clonotype: The antigen remains unidentified.

Using its own MiXCR run on the 5' RACE reads, TCRdb lists one record per CDR3 protein. The table shows about 660,000 distinct CDR3 sequences, with about 9.4% occurring only once. These data were also reused for a study on yellow fever vaccine responses in identical twins.

The sample comprised PBMCs. The chain uses TRBV28 and TRBJ2-1, with no clear D. This TCR derives from a woman aged 18-29 years in good health. CDR3 residues: CASSQVADYNEQFF. The CDR3 DNA sequence: TGTGCCAGCAGTCAAGTGGCCGATTACAATGAGCAGTTCTTC.